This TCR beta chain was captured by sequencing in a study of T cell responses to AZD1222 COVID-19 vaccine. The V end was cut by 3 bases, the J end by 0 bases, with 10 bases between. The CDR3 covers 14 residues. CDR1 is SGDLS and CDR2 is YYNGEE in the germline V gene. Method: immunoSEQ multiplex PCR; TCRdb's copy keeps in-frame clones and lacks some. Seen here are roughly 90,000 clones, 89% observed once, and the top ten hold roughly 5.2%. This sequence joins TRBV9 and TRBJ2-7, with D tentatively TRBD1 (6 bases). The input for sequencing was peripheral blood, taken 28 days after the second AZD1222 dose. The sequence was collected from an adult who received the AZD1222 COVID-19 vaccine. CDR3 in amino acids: CASSGRGGSYEQYF. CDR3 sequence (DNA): TGTGCCAGCAGCGGCCGAGGGGGCTCCTACGAGCAGTACTTC.